A selection of T cell receptor beta chains follows, all from one sample in a study of identical twins. TCRdb reprocessed the 5' RACE reads with MiXCR, giving one entry per CDR3 protein. The data contain 200,000 to 250,000 distinct CDR3 sequences, 10% to 13% of them singletons. Sequenced input: memory T cells sorted from blood. These TCRs come from a man aged 50-59 years in good health. Both conserved end residues are part of each CDR3. The order of the fields is D gene, clone size, J gene, V gene, CDR3 DNA, CDR3 protein. A D gene is named only where the DNA matches it firmly. Only some rows state a clone size, as once, few, many or a class for expanded clones.

TRBD2 . TRBJ2-1 TRBV14 TGTGCCAGCAGCCCGACTAGCGCCTACAATGAGCAGTTCTTC CASSPTSAYNEQFF
. . TRBJ2-5 TRBV5-1 TGCGCCAGCAGACTGGGGGGGGCGGCCCGAGTTGAGACCCAGTACTTC CASRLGGAARVETQYF
. . TRBJ1-5 TRBV20-1 TGCAGTGTGGCGGATAGCAATCAGCCCCAGCATTTT CSVADSNQPQHF
. many TRBJ2-7 TRBV5-4 TGTGCCAGCAGCTTGCGAGGCAGGGCGGCGGGTTCCTACGAGCAGTACTTC CASSLRGRAAGSYEQYF
. many TRBJ1-1 TRBV15 TGTGCCACCAGCAAGGGAAGGGACACTGAAGCTTTCTTT CATSKGRDTEAFF
. . TRBJ1-3 TRBV4-1 TGCGCCAGCAGCCAAGACGGGGCAAGGATTTCCTCTGGAAACACCATATATTTT CASSQDGARISSGNTIYF
TRBD2 many TRBJ2-7 TRBV20-1 TGCAGTGCTCGTAGCGGGCGTAACGACTACGAGCAGTACTTC CSARSGRNDYEQYF
. once TRBJ2-1 TRBV7-9 TGTGCCAGCAGCTCTGGTGGATTTTACAATGAGCAGTTCTTC CASSSGGFYNEQFF
. many TRBJ2-6 TRBV6-2/TRBV6-3 TGTGCCAGCAGTTACTCGAGCGGGTACGGGGCCAACGTCCTGACTTTC CASSYSSGYGANVLTF
. many TRBJ1-5 TRBV10-3 TGTGCCATCAGTGTAGGGAAGGGCAATCAGCCCCAGCATTTT CAISVGKGNQPQHF
. many TRBJ2-3 TRBV3-1 TGTGCCAGCAGGCGTGGGGCTAGCACAGATACGCAGTATTTT CASRRGASTDTQYF
. once TRBJ1-3 TRBV4-2 TGTGCCAGCAGCCAAGGGGGTTCGGCAGATGGAAACACCATATATTTT CASSQGGSADGNTIYF
TRBD1 many TRBJ2-7 TRBV5-1 TGCGCCAGCAGCTTTAGACAGGGGGCTTACGAGCAGTACTTC CASSFRQGAYEQYF
TRBD1 . TRBJ1-2 TRBV20-1 TGCAGTGCCGCGCCTCCGGGACAGGGGAGAGAGGGCTACACCTTC CSAAPPGQGREGYTF
. . TRBJ2-1 TRBV5-1 TGCGCCAGCAGCCGTGGGGAAAAAACCTACAATGAGCAGTTCTTC CASSRGEKTYNEQFF
. many TRBJ2-7 TRBV24-1 TGTGCCACTTCGAGCATCGAGCAGTACTTC CATSSIEQYF
TRBD2 many TRBJ2-1 TRBV20-1 TGCAGCGAATCGGGACTAGCGGGACCTAATGAGCAGTTCTTC CSESGLAGPNEQFF
TRBD1 . TRBJ1-6 TRBV5-1 TGCGCCAGCAGCTTTGAGGGACAGGGGTTACATTCACCCCTCCTCTTT CASSFEGQGLHSPLLF
TRBD2 many TRBJ2-2 TRBV4-3 TGCGCCAGCAGCCAAGATAGGATAGGACTAGCGGGAGTCGGGACCGGGGAGCTGTTTTTT CASSQDRIGLAGVGTGELFF
TRBD1 many TRBJ2-1 TRBV7-2 TGTGCCAGCAGGGGTCGACAGGGGAGTTTTGATGAGCAGTTCTTC CASRGRQGSFDEQFF
. . TRBJ1-6 TRBV12-3/TRBV12-4 TGTGCCAGCCATCAAGGGTGGAGCTCCTATAATTCACCCCTCCACTTT CASHQGWSSYNSPLHF
TRBD1 many TRBJ1-4 TRBV19 TGTGCCAGTAGTTCCCGACAGGGCACTGAAAAACTGTTTTTT CASSSRQGTEKLFF
. . TRBJ2-6 TRBV20-1 TGCAGTGCTCCTGGGGGGCTGTCCCTCTCTGGGGCCAACGTCCTGACTTTC CSAPGGLSLSGANVLTF
. few TRBJ2-3 TRBV4-3 TGCGCCAGCAGCCAAGCCGCCGGAGGGAGCACAGATACGCAGTATTTT CASSQAAGGSTDTQYF
. . TRBJ2-3 TRBV5-1 TGCGCCAGCAGCTCCGGGGGCACAGTCACAGATACGCAGTATTTT CASSSGGTVTDTQYF
. few TRBJ2-7 TRBV11-2 TGTGCCAGCAGCTTAAAACTTGAGGCTAATAACGAGCAGTACTTC CASSLKLEANNEQYF
. few TRBJ1-2 TRBV3-1 TGTGCCAGCAGCCAAGGTTCAGGGGATCTCAACTATGGCTACACCTTC CASSQGSGDLNYGYTF
. . TRBJ2-7 TRBV11-2 TGTGCCAGCAGCTACACGGAGGGGCCGACCTACGAGCAGTACTTC CASSYTEGPTYEQYF
TRBD1 many TRBJ1-1 TRBV18 TGTGCCAGCTCACCGTGGACAGGGAATGAAGCTTTCTTT CASSPWTGNEAFF
. many TRBJ1-6 TRBV12-3/TRBV12-4 TGTGCCAGCAGCCCTGGGGGGGGAGGATCACCCCTCCACTTT CASSPGGGGSPLHF
. many TRBJ2-3 TRBV20-1 TGCAGTGCTAGAAGGCCCTTGGGGTCCGGGAGTGGGAGCACAGATACGCAGTATTTT CSARRPLGSGSGSTDTQYF
TRBD2 . TRBJ2-5 TRBV20-1 TGCAGTGCTCTTCGGACTAGCGGGAGTGAGACCCAGTACTTC CSALRTSGSETQYF
. . TRBJ1-5 TRBV20-1 TGCAGTGCGGGGGGGACGTCGGGCAATCAGCCCCAGCATTTT CSAGGTSGNQPQHF
. many TRBJ2-5 TRBV20-1 TGCAGTGCTAATCGGGTCGAGACCCAGTACTTC CSANRVETQYF
. . TRBJ1-1 TRBV5-1 TGCGCCAGCAGCTGGATAGAAAGGGGGACTGAAGCTTTCTTT CASSWIERGTEAFF
. many TRBJ2-1 TRBV29-1 TGCAGCGTCGGCGAGCGGAGGGGCAATGAGCAGTTCTTC CSVGERRGNEQFF
TRBD1 few TRBJ1-6 TRBV28 TGTGCCACCCTGACAGGGGTCTATACGTCACCCCTCCACTTT CATLTGVYTSPLHF
. few TRBJ2-7 TRBV7-2 TGTGCCAGCAGCCCTGGTTCGGGAGTTGGATACGAGCAGTACTTC CASSPGSGVGYEQYF
TRBD1 few TRBJ2-3 TRBV20-1 TGCAGTGCTAGGAACAGGGGGGTGACAGATACGCAGTATTTT CSARNRGVTDTQYF
. . TRBJ2-3 TRBV6-2/TRBV6-3 TGTGCCAGCAAGCGTCTTAGCACAGATACGCAGTATTTT CASKRLSTDTQYF
TRBD1 . TRBJ2-4 TRBV29-1 TGCAGCGCTTTGGGACAGGGGGATTACATTCAGTACTTC CSALGQGDYIQYF
TRBD2 few TRBJ2-5 TRBV5-1 TGCGCCAGCAGTAAAGGGACTAGCGGGAGGCAAGAGACCCAGTACTTC CASSKGTSGRQETQYF
TRBD2 few TRBJ2-7 TRBV27 TGTGCCAGCAGTTTGGCTAGCGGGAGTAGAGTCTACGAGCAGTACTTC CASSLASGSRVYEQYF
TRBD1 many TRBJ2-7 TRBV11-1 TGTGCCAGCAGCAACCTACAGGGGTCCTACGAGCAGTACTTC CASSNLQGSYEQYF
. . TRBJ2-1 TRBV7-9 TGTGCCAGCAGCTTAGATCTGAACAATGAGCAGTTCTTC CASSLDLNNEQFF
. many TRBJ2-4 TRBV20-1 TGCAGTGCTAACCGTATACTAGCCAAAAACATTCAGTACTTC CSANRILAKNIQYF
. . TRBJ1-3 TRBV3-1 TGTGCCAGCAGCCAAAGCCCGAGCTCTGGAAACACCATATATTTT CASSQSPSSGNTIYF
TRBD1 few TRBJ2-7 TRBV7-6 TGTGCCAGCAGCAAAGGGACAGGGGTACACGAGCAGTACTTC CASSKGTGVHEQYF
TRBD2 many TRBJ2-1 TRBV10-3 TGTGCCATCAGTATTGGACTAGCGGACAATGAGCAGTTCTTC CAISIGLADNEQFF
. many TRBJ2-2 TRBV10-3 TGTGCCAGTCAGGTCGGCGGAGCTAACACCGGGGAGCTGTTTTTT CASQVGGANTGELFF
. few TRBJ2-7 TRBV28 TGTGCCAGCAGGGCCGGGACTCAAGAGCAGTACTTC CASRAGTQEQYF
TRBD2 few TRBJ2-2 TRBV12-3/TRBV12-4 TGTGCCAGCAGCTCGGGGGGGACGACTGCCGGGGAGCTGTTTTTT CASSSGGTTAGELFF
TRBD2 . TRBJ2-5 TRBV4-2 TGTGCCAGCAGCCAAGGGACGAGCGGGGGGCCCCAAGAGACCCAGTACTTC CASSQGTSGGPQETQYF
. many TRBJ2-1 TRBV6-2/TRBV6-3 TGTGCCAGCAGTTATTCCTCAGGGCGACCCTACAATGAGCAGTTCTTC CASSYSSGRPYNEQFF
TRBD1 many TRBJ2-7 TRBV20-1 TGCAGTGCTAGAAGGACAGGGGGAGGATACGAGCAGTACTTC CSARRTGGGYEQYF